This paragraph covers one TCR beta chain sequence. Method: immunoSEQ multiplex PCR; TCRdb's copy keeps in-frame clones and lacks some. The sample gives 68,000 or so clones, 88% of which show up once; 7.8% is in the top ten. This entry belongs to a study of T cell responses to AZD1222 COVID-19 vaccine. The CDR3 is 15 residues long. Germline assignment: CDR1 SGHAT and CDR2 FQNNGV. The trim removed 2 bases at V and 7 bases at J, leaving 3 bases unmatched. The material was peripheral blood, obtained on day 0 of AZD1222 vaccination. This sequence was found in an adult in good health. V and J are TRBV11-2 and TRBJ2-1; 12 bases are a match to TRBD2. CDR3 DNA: TGTGCCAGCAGCTTAAGACTAGCGGGAGCTAATGAGCAGTTCTTC. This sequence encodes CASSLRLAGANEQFF. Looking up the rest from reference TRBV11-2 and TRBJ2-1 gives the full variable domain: EAGVAQSPRYKIIEKRQSVAFWCNPISGHATLYWYQQILGQGPKLLIQFQNNGVVDDSQLPKDRFSAERLKGVDSTLKIQPAKLEDSAVYLCASSLRLAGANEQFFGPGTRLTVL.